These 25 T cell receptor beta chains were sequenced from one sample in a study of T cells expressing NK-cell markers. No DNA is given; TCRdb re-called the 5' RACE reads and lists each CDR3 protein once. Its table lists 350,000 to 400,000 distinct CDR3 sequences. The material sequenced was blood T cells: a sorted CD56 or NKG2C T cell subset, CD4+ or CD8+ T cells, or bulk PBMC T cells (not recorded which). The receptors originated from a woman between 45 and 60 years old in good health.

The chain combines TRBV2 with TRBJ2-7; TCRdb gives TRBD2 as the D gene, but with no DNA this cannot be confirmed. The CDR3 has 15 residues. Germline V gene sequence: CDR1 SNHLY, CDR2 FYNNEI. CDR3: CASSEGAGGPYEQYF.

This chain joins TRBV5-1 and TRBJ2-1; TCRdb picks TRBD1, but there is no DNA to check that call. CDR3 length: 13 residues. The germline V gene encodes CDR1 SGHRS and CDR2 YFSETQ. The CDR3 reads CASSTSGQDGQFF.

J is TRBJ2-3 and V is TRBV11-2. The CDR3 is made up of 12 amino acids. CDR1 SGHAT and CDR2 FQNNGV come from the germline V gene. The CDR3 is CASSLGRDTQYF. The full variable domain, with the rest looked up from reference TRBV11-2 and TRBJ2-3, is EAGVAQSPRYKIIEKRQSVAFWCNPISGHATLYWYQQILGQGPKLLIQFQNNGVVDDSQLPKDRFSAERLKGVDSTLKIQPAKLEDSAVYLCASSLGRDTQYFGPGTRLTVL.

The chain employs TRBV11-1 and TRBJ2-7; lacking DNA, the TRBD1 call made by TCRdb goes unchecked. The CDR3 totals 13 residues. Looked up from germline, CDR1 is SGHAT and CDR2 is FQDESV (reference sequence). CDR3 sequence reads: CASSSRGLGEQYF.

CDR3 in amino acids: CATSDTLGRSYEQYF. The chain combines TRBV24-1 with TRBJ2-7. CDR3 length: 15 amino acids. The V gene's germline CDR1 is KGHDR and CDR2 SFDVKD.

The chain couples TRBV7-3 to TRBJ2-5; absent DNA, TCRdb's TRBD2 call cannot be checked. The germline V gene has CDR1 SGHTA and CDR2 FQGTGA. The CDR3 has 13 amino acids. CDR3 region: CASSLASEQTQYF.

CDR3 sequence: CATGSGPRTQYF. The rearrangement links TRBV27 to TRBJ2-5; TCRdb's D call, TRBD2, is unchecked because there is no DNA. The CDR3 is 12 amino acids. From germline, CDR1 is MNHEY and CDR2 SMNVEV (reference sequence).

The CDR3 loop is CASSYAGAFYNEQFF. The chain couples TRBV11-3 to TRBJ2-1; the D call from TCRdb, TRBD1, cannot be confirmed without DNA. The CDR3 sequence is 15 residues long. The germline gives CDR1 SGHNT, CDR2 YENEEA.

The chain combines TRBV20-1 with TRBJ2-1; the TRBD2 assignment by TCRdb is unverifiable without DNA. CDR3 length equals 15 residues. CDR1 and CDR2 (germline): DFQATT, SNEGSKA (reference sequence). CDR3 in amino acids: CSARVASGSYNEQFF.

The rearrangement joins TRBV10-3 to TRBJ2-2; there is no DNA to check the TCRdb D call of TRBD1. Germline-derived CDR1 and CDR2 are ENHRY and SYGVKD. The CDR3 runs 13 residues. The chain's CDR3 is CAISLYPAGELFF.

The chain employs TRBV11-2 and TRBJ2-2; TCRdb lists TRBD1, though no DNA is available to test this call. CDR1 is SGHAT, CDR2 FQNNGV, per germline. The CDR3 runs to 16 residues. The CDR3: CASSSMDRRNTGELFF.

J is TRBJ2-1 and V is TRBV9. The CDR3 has 15 residues. CDR1 SGDLS and CDR2 YYNGEE come from the germline V gene. This chain's CDR3 is CASSVGLISYNEQFF.

This chain joins TRBV9 and TRBJ2-3. The CDR3 runs to 15 residues. CDR1 and CDR2 (germline): SGDLS, YYNGEE. CDR3 sequence reads: CASSVVGASTDTQYF.

The chain joins TRBV15 to TRBJ2-1; absent DNA, TCRdb's TRBD2 call cannot be checked. Germline assignment: CDR1 LNHNV and CDR2 YYDKDF (reference sequence). The CDR3 runs to 17 residues. CDR3 region: CATSIPTSGRTDYEQFF.

The gene calls are TRBV18 and TRBJ1-1. Germline-derived CDR1 and CDR2 are KGHSH and LQKENI. The CDR3 spans 12 residues. CDR3 loop: CASSPREKEAFF. The whole variable domain, remainder taken from reference TRBV18 and TRBJ1-1, is NAGVMQNPRHLVRRRGQEARLRCSPMKGHSHVYWYRQLPEEGLKFMVYLQKENIIDESGMPKERFSAEFPKEGPSILRIQQVVRGDSAAYFCASSPREKEAFFGQGTRLTVV.

The rearrangement links TRBV4-2 to TRBJ1-2; TCRdb proposes TRBD1, but this gene call is untestable without DNA. The germline V gene has CDR1 LGHNA and CDR2 YNFKEQ. The CDR3 runs to 13 residues. This chain's CDR3 is CASSHYVGDGYTF.

This chain connects TRBV5-1 to TRBJ2-2; TCRdb reports TRBD2, a call that lacks DNA to check it against. The CDR3 consists of 15 residues. Germline V lookup: CDR1 SGHRS, CDR2 YFSETQ. The CDR3 sequence: CASSRGSLETGELFF. Filled out from reference TRBV5-1 and TRBJ2-2, the complete variable domain reads KAGVTQTPRYLIKTRGQQVTLSCSPISGHRSVSWYQQTPGQGLQFLFEYFSETQRNKGNFPGRFSGRQFSNSRSEMNVSTLELGDSALYLCASSRGSLETGELFFGEGSRLTVL.

This chain's CDR3 is CASRPQQGNTGELFF. The chain combines TRBV27 with TRBJ2-2; the TCRdb call, TRBD1, lacks DNA for checking. CDR1 and CDR2 (germline): MNHEY, SMNVEV (reference sequence). The CDR3 extends over 15 amino acids.

This rearrangement joins TRBV11-2 to TRBJ2-2; the TRBD2 assignment by TCRdb is unverifiable without DNA. In germline, CDR1 is SGHAT, CDR2 FQNNGV. This CDR3 is 18 amino acids long. The CDR3 here is CASSLDGFGLLNTGELFF.

This sequence joins TRBV6-1 and TRBJ2-2; TCRdb calls TRBD1, which cannot be checked without DNA. The CDR3 loop spans 15 amino acids. Germline V gene sequence: CDR1 MNHNS, CDR2 SASEGT. The CDR3 spells CASSWGTGQAGELFF.

The chain couples TRBV30 to TRBJ2-3. The CDR3 covers 13 residues. Per germline, CDR1 GTSNPN and CDR2 SVGIG (reference sequence). The CDR3 protein is CAWTALLARTQYF.

The gene calls are TRBV6-6 and TRBJ2-3; lacking DNA, the TRBD2 call made by TCRdb goes unchecked. Germline V lookup: CDR1 MNHNY, CDR2 SVGAGI (reference sequence). The CDR3 consists of 15 residues. CDR3 residues: CASSYLAGGSDTQYF.

The rearrangement uses TRBV4-1 and TRBJ1-4. The CDR3 sequence is 16 residues long. The germline CDR1 and CDR2 sequences are MGHRA and YSYEKL. CDR3 sequence: CASREPAGGPKEKLFF.

The rearrangement uses TRBV10-2 and TRBJ2-5; TCRdb designates TRBD1, a call that cannot be tested without DNA. The CDR3 is 14 residues long. Germline V gene sequence: CDR1 WSHSY, CDR2 SAAADI. This CDR3 reads CASSELGKGETQYF.

The chain is built from TRBV20-1 and TRBJ1-6; TCRdb picks TRBD1, but there is no DNA to check that call. The germline CDR1 and CDR2 sequences are DFQATT and SNEGSKA (reference sequence). This CDR3 spans 15 amino acids. CDR3 sequence reads: CSAMRAGGSDSPLHF.